The 14 T cell receptor beta chains below come from one sample, sequenced in a study of blood T cell repertoires in COVID-19. Clones were read by immunoSEQ multiplex PCR, and TCRdb kept only the in-frame ones, dropping some. The data show 95,000 to 150,000 clones, approximately 81% seen once. Sequencing was carried out using peripheral blood. Receptors originate from a man aged 35-49 years with active or convalescent COVID-19.

V gene TRBV7-2 combines with J gene TRBJ2-7; unclear D gene. Looked up from germline, CDR1 is SGHTA and CDR2 is FQGNSA. The germline V and J ends were trimmed by 4 bases and 7 bases, with 20 bases remaining between them. CDR3 length: 15 amino acids. CDR3 nucleotides: TGTGCCAGCAGCTCCCCCCCTAGGAGTACGAGGGAGCAGTACTTC. It yields the protein CASSSPPRSTREQYF.

The genes are TRBV6-6 and TRBJ1-2, with unresolved D. This CDR3 spans 14 amino acids. Trimming took 5 bases from V and 4 from J, leaving 14 bases between them. CDR1 is MNHNY, CDR2 SVGAGI, per germline (reference sequence). This chain's CDR3 is CASSRYSTSYGYTF. CDR3 sequence (DNA): TGTGCCAGCAGTCGATACTCGACAAGCTATGGCTACACCTTC.

The chain links TRBV6-5 to TRBJ1-5; 10 nucleotides align to TRBD1. Germline V gene sequence: CDR1 MNHEY, CDR2 SVGAGI. The CDR3 covers 16 residues. V trimming: 2 bases; J trimming: 7 bases; junction bases outside the gene matches: 8. CDR3 DNA sequence: TGTGCCAGCAGTTACACAGGACAGGGGGTCGGACAGCCCCAGCATTTT. Translated: CASSYTGQGVGQPQHF.

The V gene is TRBV28, the J gene TRBJ1-5, with TRBD1 identical over 7 bases. Germline V gene data show CDR1 as MDHEN and CDR2 as SYDVKM. The CDR3 extends over 14 amino acids. Unmatched junction bases numbered 6, after V lost 5 bases and J lost 5 bases. DNA for the CDR3: TGTGCCAGCAGTCCCCCGACAGGGCATCAGCCCCAGCATTTT. This translates into CASSPPTGHQPQHF.

This chain joins TRBV10-3 and TRBJ1-6; D is possibly TRBD1 (5 bases). Germline CDR1 reads ENHRY; CDR2 reads SYGVKD. The CDR3 extends over 13 amino acids. Trimming took 5 bases from V and 8 from J, leaving 10 bases between them. The CDR3 bases are TGTGCCATCAGTCCCGGGGACTATTCACCCCTCCACTTT. Protein: CAISPGDYSPLHF.

The chain joins TRBV6-2 or TRBV6-3 to TRBJ2-3; TRBD2 matches 12 bases. Losses at the gene ends were 6 bases for V and 4 bases for J; bases not matched to a gene: 8. This CDR3 region has 16 residues. Germline-derived CDR1 and CDR2 are MNHEY and SVGEGT. The CDR3 reads CASSDPGLAGPDTQYF. The DNA of the CDR3 is TGTGCCAGCAGCGACCCCGGACTAGCGGGGCCAGATACGCAGTATTTT.

V and J are TRBV2 and TRBJ2-7, with TRBD1 matching 10 bases. The CDR3 contains 15 residues. V gave up 8 bases and J gave up 2 bases; unmatched junction bases: 9. CDR1 is SNHLY and CDR2 is FYNNEI in the germline V gene. CDR3 in amino acids: CASSKLGQGTYEQYF. The CDR3 DNA sequence: TGTGCCAGCTCCAAGTTGGGACAGGGGACCTACGAGCAGTACTTC.

V is TRBV5-4 and J is TRBJ1-2; no definite D call. There are 13 residues in the CDR3. Between the trimmed V and J ends, which lost 4 bases and 8 bases, there was a span of 15 bases. Germline-derived CDR1 and CDR2 are SGHNT and YYREEE (reference sequence). The CDR3 DNA sequence: TGTGCCAGCAGCGGGCTTGAGGGAGAGGGCTACACCTTC. Protein sequence: CASSGLEGEGYTF.

The chain recombines TRBV5-1 with TRBJ2-1; the D is unclear. CDR1 is SGHRS, CDR2 YFSETQ, per germline. The CDR3 is made up of 14 amino acids. The V and J ends lost 0 bases and 9 bases respectively, with 13 bases between them. The CDR3: CASSLDGERVEQFF. CDR3 DNA sequence: TGCGCCAGCAGCTTGGACGGCGAGCGTGTTGAGCAGTTCTTC.

The chain couples TRBV6-5 to TRBJ1-1; 7 positions agree with TRBD1. The CDR3 loop spans 14 amino acids. V lost 4 bases, J lost 4 bases, and 6 bases stayed unmatched. Germline lookup yields CDR1 MNHEY and CDR2 SVGAGI. The CDR3 nucleotides read TGTGCCAGCAGTTGGGGACAGTGGACCACTGAAGCTTTCTTT. Its translation: CASSWGQWTTEAFF.

This clone was seen once. The genes are TRBV27 and TRBJ1-2; 7 nucleotides agree with TRBD1. CDR3 length: 14 amino acids. Germline assignment: CDR1 MNHEY and CDR2 SMNVEV (reference sequence). V lost 6 bases, J lost 6 bases, and 10 bases stayed unmatched. The CDR3: CASSEQTGEDGYTF. The CDR3 bases are TGTGCCAGCAGCGAACAAACAGGGGAAGATGGCTACACCTTC.

The CDR3 bases are TGTGCCAGCAGCCCCCGGCTAGCGGGGGCGACAGAGCAGTTCTTC. Translating gives CASSPRLAGATEQFF. The chain links TRBV9 to TRBJ2-1, with TRBD2 identical over 10 bases. This CDR3 has 15 residues. V gave up 4 bases and J gave up 10 bases; unmatched junction bases: 11. From germline, CDR1 is SGDLS and CDR2 YYNGEE.

The J gene is TRBJ1-4, the V gene TRBV30; TRBD1 agrees at 7 bases. V was pared by 3 bases and J by 5 bases, with 9 bases of the junction left unmatched. Germline V gene sequence: CDR1 GTSNPN, CDR2 SVGIG (reference sequence). This CDR3 has 15 residues. CDR3 residues: CAWSAGTALNEKLFF. For the CDR3, the DNA is TGTGCCTGGAGCGCCGGGACAGCCTTAAATGAAAAACTGTTTTTT.

The genes are TRBV28 and TRBJ1-2, with D perhaps TRBD1 (5 bases). CDR1 MDHEN and CDR2 SYDVKM come from the germline V gene. The CDR3 runs to 14 residues. Trimming left V 6 bases short and J 5 bases short, with 16 bases between. As DNA, the CDR3 is TGTGCCAGCAGCGCCGCCCAGGGACTGTATGGCTACACCTTC. Protein product: CASSAAQGLYGYTF.